This T cell receptor (beta chain) stems from a study of OX40 agonist ivuxolimab in advanced cancers. TCRdb keeps only in-frame clones here, not all; method: immunoSEQ multiplex PCR. Of around 72,000 clones detected, nearly 90% appear once; the ten largest clones hold more than 9.5%. This CDR3 is built from 15 residues. Per germline, CDR1 KGHSH and CDR2 LQKENI. V lost 3 bases, J lost 7 bases, and 6 bases stayed unmatched. The sample in question was CD4+ or CD8+ T cells sorted from blood, obtained in a trial of the OX40 agonist ivuxolimab. J is TRBJ1-6 and V is TRBV18; TRBD1 matches at 7 bases. This receptor was taken from an adult with an advanced solid tumor such as melanoma, head and neck, liver or kidney cancer. CDR3 residues: CASSPLEGANSPLHF. Written as DNA, the CDR3 is TGTGCCAGCTCACCCCTAGAGGGGGCGAATTCACCCCTCCACTTT.